This T cell receptor (beta chain) was sequenced during a study of cytomegalovirus exposure and HLA in healthy donors. Whole-study findings and limits: Cytomegalovirus-associated status was assigned to roughly 160 TCR beta chains. For TCR beta chains, V- and J-gene trimming was later linked to a missense DCLRE1C variant. One cluster of highly shared sequence variants probably arose as a sequencing artifact. TCR beta V segments were, for the most part, productive about 90% or about 30% of the time in an earlier analysis.

The PCR contained 60 Vbeta and 13 Jbeta primers. Assay used: immunoSEQ multiplex PCR; TCRdb lists only in-frame clones, some missing. This table holds under 200,000 clones, about 77% found once. The ends were cut back, 6 bases at V and 5 bases at J, with 10 bases in the middle. CDR3 length: 12 residues. CDR1 and CDR2 from the germline V gene are SGHTA and FQGTGA. In the case of this clone: The antigen is undetermined.

The sequencing sample was made of PBMCs. The receptor was isolated from a woman between 45 and 60 years old in good health and CMV-seronegative. The chain couples TRBV7-3 to TRBJ2-5, with D possibly being TRBD2 (5 bases). The chain's CDR3 is CASRAGWETQYF. The CDR3 DNA reads TGTGCCAGCAGGGCGGGTTGGGAGACCCAGTACTTC.